A single sample gave rise to the 16 T cell receptor beta chains below, sequenced in a study of control samples from healthy donors and cancer patients. The table came from immunoSEQ multiplex PCR; TCRdb's copy has only in-frame clones and leaves some out. Among around 78,000 clones, around 94% were seen once, and the ten largest hold 4.8%. The sequenced sample consisted of blood. The origin of the receptors is a young woman in good health.

The chain uses TRBV19 and TRBJ2-1; D remains ambiguous. The V end was cut by 5 bases, the J end by 4 bases, with 9 bases between. Germline assignment: CDR1 LNHDA and CDR2 SQIVND (reference sequence). The CDR3 loop spans 13 amino acids. In DNA, the CDR3 is TGTGCCAGTAGTCCAGGTCTATACAATGAGCAGTTCTTC. Residues: CASSPGLYNEQFF.

This chain uses TRBV7-9 with TRBJ1-3, with D uncertain. The CDR3 consists of 15 residues. Germline values: CDR1 SEHNR, CDR2 FQNEAQ (reference sequence). V was cut by 1 base and J by 1 base, with 8 bases left in between. CDR3 loop: CASSLVVGSGNTIYF. The CDR3 DNA reads TGTGCCAGCAGCTTAGTGGTAGGGTCTGGAAACACCATATATTTT.

The chain links TRBV2 to TRBJ2-1; TRBD2 aligns across 13 bases. Losses at the gene ends were 3 bases for V and 10 bases for J; bases not matched to a gene: 6. Germline-derived CDR1 and CDR2 are SNHLY and FYNNEI. The CDR3 is 15 amino acids. In DNA, the CDR3 is TGTGCCAGCAGTGAGACTAGCGGGGGGCCATACGAGCAGTTCTTC. Translation gives CASSETSGGPYEQFF.

This clone appeared once. The germline gene is not matched at one end of the junction; a read error may be the cause. V is TRBV28 and J is TRBJ1-2, with a weak D call TRBD1 (5 bases). There are 12 residues in the CDR3. Germline CDR1 is MDHEN and CDR2 is SYDVKM. The CDR3 region is CASSLSGYDYTF. The CDR3 region has the DNA TGTGCCAGCAGTTTATCAGGGTATGACTACACCTTC.

The chain links TRBV3-1 (or the pseudogene TRBV3-2) to TRBJ2-7; a possible D gene is TRBD2 (5 bases). V was trimmed by 0 bases and J by 3 bases, leaving 30 bases between them. The germline CDR1 and CDR2 sequences are LGHDT and YNNKEL (reference sequence). The CDR3 runs to 21 residues. The DNA for the CDR3 is TGTGCCAGCAGCCAAGATGGTCCACGTCGCTCCGGGGTGGATGACTACTACGAGCAGTACTTC. It specifies CASSQDGPRRSGVDDYYEQYF.

The chain employs TRBV7-9 and TRBJ2-1, with D perhaps TRBD1 or TRBD2 (5 bases each). The germline CDR1 and CDR2 sequences are SEHNR and FQNEAQ (reference sequence). The V end was cut by 1 base, the J end by 3 bases, with 13 bases between. The CDR3 loop spans 16 amino acids. DNA of the CDR3: TGTGCCAGCAGCTTAGTGAAACGGGGCGGCTACAATGAGCAGTTCTTC. This codes for CASSLVKRGGYNEQFF.

The chain carries TRBV7-3 and TRBJ2-6; the D is unclear. The CDR3 contains 16 residues. V lost 2 bases and J 0 bases, leaving 8 bases between the germline ends. Germline CDR1 SGHTA, CDR2 FQGTGA. As DNA, the CDR3 is TGTGCCAGCAGCTTAGGGCTGACCTCTGGGGCCAACGTCCTGACTTTC. It codes for CASSLGLTSGANVLTF.

The chain employs TRBV28 and TRBJ2-5, with TRBD2 identical over 7 bases. Unmatched junction bases numbered 5, after V lost 3 bases and J lost 1 base. This CDR3 region has 15 residues. The germline V gene encodes CDR1 MDHEN and CDR2 SYDVKM. In DNA form, the CDR3 reads TGTGCCAGCAGTTTGCTGGGGGAGGGCCAAGAGACCCAGTACTTC. This codes for CASSLLGEGQETQYF.

This clone has a handful of counts. The rearrangement links TRBV2 to TRBJ1-5; no clear D. Germline V lookup: CDR1 SNHLY, CDR2 FYNNEI. The CDR3 runs to 14 residues. Deletions cut 0 bases from V and 4 bases from J, with 7 bases between. The chain's CDR3 is CASSEAHGNQPQHF. CDR3 nucleotides: TGTGCCAGCAGTGAAGCGCATGGTAATCAGCCCCAGCATTTT.

The CDR3 protein is CASSFAETQYF. CDR3 DNA: TGTGCCAGCAGCTTCGCTGAGACCCAGTACTTC. The V call is TRBV11-2, the J call TRBJ2-5, with D hard to call. V gave up 3 bases and J gave up 5 bases, with 4 bases separating them. Germline V lookup: CDR1 SGHAT, CDR2 FQNNGV. There are 11 residues in the CDR3.

The chain links TRBV7-9 to TRBJ2-3; no clear D gene. Trimming took 7 bases from V and 4 from J, leaving 21 bases between them. From germline, CDR1 is SEHNR and CDR2 FQNEAQ (reference sequence). The CDR3 length is 16 residues. CDR3 nucleotides: TGTGCCAGCAAGTCAAGGGTCCATAAGAGCCCAGATACGCAGTATTTT. The encoded protein is CASKSRVHKSPDTQYF. The whole variable domain, filled in from reference TRBV7-9 and TRBJ2-3, reads DTGVSQNPRHKITKRGQNVTFRCDPISEHNRLYWYRQTLGQGPEFLTYFQNEAQLEKSRLLSDRFSAERPKGSFSTLEIQRTEQGDSAMYLCASKSRVHKSPDTQYFGPGTRLTVL.

The rearrangement links TRBV19 to TRBJ2-7; either TRBD1 or TRBD2 may supply D (5 bases each). Deletions cut 6 bases from V and 6 bases from J, with 18 bases between. Germline CDR1 LNHDA, CDR2 SQIVND (reference sequence). There are 14 residues in the CDR3. The CDR3 sequence: CASSRDLGSIEQYF. The CDR3 DNA reads as TGTGCCAGTAGCCGGGACCTAGGGAGTATCGAGCAGTACTTC. The full variable domain, with the rest looked up from reference TRBV19 and TRBJ2-7, is DGGITQSPKYLFRKEGQNVTLSCEQNLNHDAMYWYRQDPGQGLRLIYYSQIVNDFQKGDIAEGYSVSREKKESFPLTVTSAQKNPTAFYLCASSRDLGSIEQYFGPGTRLTVT.

This clone has just one count. The chain recombines TRBV12-1 with TRBJ1-1; whether TRBD1, the table's D call, matches the DNA was not checked. TRBV12-1 counts as a pseudogene. The CDR3 extends over 18 amino acids. The DNA of the CDR3 is TGTGCCAGCAGCCGGATCTCGGATCGGGACAGGGGAGTTCATGAAGCTTTCTTT. Its protein is CASSRISDRDRGVHEAFF.

DNA of the CDR3: TGTGCCAGCAGTTTTCTTTCCGGCGGGGGGGTTTTGTTCTTC. It encodes CASSFLSGGGVLFF. The rearrangement links TRBV27 to TRBJ2-1; 9 bases align to TRBD2. CDR1 is MNHEY, CDR2 SMNVEV, per germline (reference sequence). The length of the CDR3 is 14 residues. V shed 3 bases and J 15 bases; nucleotides not matched to a gene: 12.

The chain couples TRBV19 to TRBJ1-5; TRBD1 agrees at 7 bases. This CDR3 has 14 amino acids. Germline V gives CDR1 LNHDA, CDR2 SQIVND (reference sequence). Trimming removed 6 bases from V and 8 bases from J; junction bases left unmatched: 10. The CDR3 region is CASSQGQPREPQHF. CDR3 DNA: TGTGCCAGTAGCCAGGGACAGCCCAGGGAGCCCCAGCATTTT.

This rearrangement joins TRBV28 to TRBJ2-5; the match to TRBD1 covers 11 bases. The CDR3 spans 13 residues. Losses at the gene ends were 8 bases for V and 7 bases for J; bases not matched to a gene: 6. CDR1 and CDR2 from the germline V gene are MDHEN and SYDVKM. CDR3 DNA: TGTGCCAGCCAGGACAGGGGGCGGGGGACCCAGTACTTC. It translates to CASQDRGRGTQYF.